This note documents a single T cell receptor beta chain sequence. What it binds is unknown. The record originates from a study of cytomegalovirus exposure and HLA in healthy donors. PCR involved 60 Vbeta and 13 Jbeta primers. Measured with immunoSEQ multiplex PCR; TCRdb has only the in-frame clones, and not every one. The repertoire has about 180,000 clones, 80% to 90% of them found once; the top ten carry roughly 1.2%. Study-level findings and limits: According to reports, the classifier identified cytomegalovirus status with high specificity and sensitivity.

The CDR3 sequence is 17 residues long. Between the trimmed V and J ends, which lost 0 bases and 0 bases, there was a span of 12 bases. The germline V gene encodes CDR1 MGHRA and CDR2 YSYEKL. The origin of this receptor is a girl aged 2 to 9 in good health and CMV-seropositive. This chain connects TRBV4-1 to TRBJ1-3; no clear D gene. The sample consisted of PBMCs. CDR3 DNA sequence: TGCGCCAGCAGCCAAGAGCCCACGGTAATCTCTGGAAACACCATATATTTT. Protein product: CASSQEPTVISGNTIYF.